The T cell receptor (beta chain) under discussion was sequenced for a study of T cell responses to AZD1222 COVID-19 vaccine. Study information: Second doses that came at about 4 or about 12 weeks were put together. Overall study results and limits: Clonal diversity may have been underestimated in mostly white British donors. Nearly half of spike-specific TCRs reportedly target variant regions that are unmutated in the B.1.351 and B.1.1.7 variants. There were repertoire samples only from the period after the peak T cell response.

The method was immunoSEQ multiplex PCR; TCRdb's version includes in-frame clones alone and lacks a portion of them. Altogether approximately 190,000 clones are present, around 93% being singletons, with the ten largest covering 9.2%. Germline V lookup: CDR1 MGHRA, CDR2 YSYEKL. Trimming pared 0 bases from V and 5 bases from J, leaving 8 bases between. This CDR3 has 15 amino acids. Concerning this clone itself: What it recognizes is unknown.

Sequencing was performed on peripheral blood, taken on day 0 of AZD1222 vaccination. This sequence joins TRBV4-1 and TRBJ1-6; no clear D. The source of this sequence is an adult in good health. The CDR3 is CASSQDANDNSPLHF. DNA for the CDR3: TGCGCCAGCAGCCAAGATGCGAATGATAATTCACCCCTCCACTTT.